The entry below describes one T cell receptor beta chain. The target antigen is unknown. The sample is drawn from a study of T-cell reconstitution after alpha-beta-depleted transplantation in children. General study points: A year had passed since transplant, and T-cell counts and diversity by then came mostly from newly produced T cells. Elevated TCRbeta diversity at day 60 was traced, in some patients, to surviving recipient T cells and thymic progenitors. Reports say that about two months after transplant, the alpha-beta T cells came out of several hundred graft clones that had expanded.

Preparation of the TCRbeta library involved a method that used unique molecular identifiers. TCRdb itself ran the PCR reads through MiXCR, one entry per CDR3 protein. The data show approximately 82,000 distinct CDR3 sequences, with less than 20% seen just once and around a fifth held by the top ten. Between the trimmed V and J ends, which lost 10 bases and 2 bases, there was a span of 13 bases. CDR3 length equals 13 residues. The germline V gene encodes CDR1 ENHRY and CDR2 SYGVKD. This sequence joins TRBV10-3 and TRBJ2-3; tentatively, D is TRBD1 or TRBD2 (6 bases each). This clonotype originated in a male patient under 10 years old who had a stem cell transplant for acute lymphoblastic leukemia, so the T cells may come from the graft donor. The sample was PBMCs, mostly from graft donor cells, taken 180 days after TCRalphabeta/CD19-depleted stem cell transplant. The CDR3: CATRGGTTDTQYF. The CDR3 DNA is TGTGCCACCCGAGGGGGGACCACAGATACGCAGTATTTT.